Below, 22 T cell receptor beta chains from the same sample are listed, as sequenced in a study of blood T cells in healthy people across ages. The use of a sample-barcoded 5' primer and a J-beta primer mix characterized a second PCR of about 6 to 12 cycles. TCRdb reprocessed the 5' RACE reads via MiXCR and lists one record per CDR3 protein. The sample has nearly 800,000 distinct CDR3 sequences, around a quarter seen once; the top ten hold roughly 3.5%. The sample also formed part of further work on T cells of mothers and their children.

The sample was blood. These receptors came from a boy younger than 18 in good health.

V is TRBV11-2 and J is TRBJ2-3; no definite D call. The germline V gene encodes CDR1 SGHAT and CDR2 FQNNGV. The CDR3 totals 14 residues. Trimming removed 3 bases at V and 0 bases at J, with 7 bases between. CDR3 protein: CASSFAFSTDTQYF. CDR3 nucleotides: TGTGCCAGCAGCTTTGCGTTTAGCACAGATACGCAGTATTTT.

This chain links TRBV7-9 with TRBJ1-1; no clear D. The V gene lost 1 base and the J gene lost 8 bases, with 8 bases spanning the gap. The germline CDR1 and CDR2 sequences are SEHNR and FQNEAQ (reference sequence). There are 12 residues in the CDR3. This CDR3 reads CASSLVSFEAFF. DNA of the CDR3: TGTGCCAGCAGCTTAGTGTCATTCGAAGCTTTCTTT.

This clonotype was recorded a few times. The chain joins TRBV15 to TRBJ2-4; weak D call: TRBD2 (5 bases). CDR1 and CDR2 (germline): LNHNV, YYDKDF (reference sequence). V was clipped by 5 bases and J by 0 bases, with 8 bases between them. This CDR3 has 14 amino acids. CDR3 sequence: CATSDEGAKNIQYF. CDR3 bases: TGTGCCACCAGCGACGAGGGAGCCAAAAACATTCAGTACTTC.

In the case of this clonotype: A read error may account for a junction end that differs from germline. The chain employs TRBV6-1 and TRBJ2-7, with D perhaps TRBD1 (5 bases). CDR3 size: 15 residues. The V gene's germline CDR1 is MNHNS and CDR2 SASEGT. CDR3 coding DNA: TGTGCTAGCAGTGACCCGACAGTGGGGTTCTACGAGCAGTACTTC. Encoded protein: CASSDPTVGFYEQYF.

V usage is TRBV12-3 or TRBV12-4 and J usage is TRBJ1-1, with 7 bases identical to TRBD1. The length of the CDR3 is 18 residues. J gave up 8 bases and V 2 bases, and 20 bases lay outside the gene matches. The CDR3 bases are TGTGCCAGCAGTTTATTTTCGATCAGACAGGGTAATATCGCAGAAGCTTTCTTT. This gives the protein CASSLFSIRQGNIAEAFF.

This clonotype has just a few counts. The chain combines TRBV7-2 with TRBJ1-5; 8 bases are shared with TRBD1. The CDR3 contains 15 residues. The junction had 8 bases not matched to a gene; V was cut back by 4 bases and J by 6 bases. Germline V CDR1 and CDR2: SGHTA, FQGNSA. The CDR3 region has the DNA TGTGCCAGCAGCTCAAGACAGGGGCAAGGTCAGCCCCAGCATTTT. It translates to CASSSRQGQGQPQHF.

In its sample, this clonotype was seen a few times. The CDR3 protein is CASNLAGGYQETQYF. Here the CDR3 DNA reads TGTGCCAGCAACCTAGCGGGAGGGTACCAAGAGACCCAGTACTTC. The chain combines TRBV12-3 or TRBV12-4 with TRBJ2-5, with 12 bases aligning to TRBD2. This CDR3 spans 15 amino acids. V lost 7 bases and J lost 0; bases outside the gene matches: 3.

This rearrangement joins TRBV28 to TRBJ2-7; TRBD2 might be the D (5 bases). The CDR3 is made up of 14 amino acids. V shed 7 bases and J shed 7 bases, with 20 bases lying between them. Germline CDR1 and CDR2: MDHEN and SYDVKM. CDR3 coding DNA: TGTGCCAGCATAGGTCGGGGAATCCTTGGAGAGCAGTACTTC. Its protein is CASIGRGILGEQYF.

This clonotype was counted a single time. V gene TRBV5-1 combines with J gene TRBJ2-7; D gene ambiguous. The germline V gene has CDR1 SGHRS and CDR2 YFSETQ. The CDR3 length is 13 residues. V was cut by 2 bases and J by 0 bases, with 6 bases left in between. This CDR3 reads CASSLENSYEQYF. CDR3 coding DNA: TGCGCCAGCAGCTTAGAAAACTCCTACGAGCAGTACTTC.

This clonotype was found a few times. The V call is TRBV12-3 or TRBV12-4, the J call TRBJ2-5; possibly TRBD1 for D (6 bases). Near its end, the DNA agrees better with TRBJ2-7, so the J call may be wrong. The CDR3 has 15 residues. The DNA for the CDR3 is TGTGCCAGCAGTGACACAGGGATAGTCTCCTACGAGCAGTACTTC. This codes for CASSDTGIVSYEQYF.

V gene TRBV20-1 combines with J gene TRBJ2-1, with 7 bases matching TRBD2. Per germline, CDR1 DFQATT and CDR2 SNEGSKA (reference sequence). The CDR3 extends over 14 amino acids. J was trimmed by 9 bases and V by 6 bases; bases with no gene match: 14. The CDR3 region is CSADSPVGGAEQFF. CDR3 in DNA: TGCAGTGCCGATAGCCCGGTGGGAGGGGCTGAGCAGTTCTTC.

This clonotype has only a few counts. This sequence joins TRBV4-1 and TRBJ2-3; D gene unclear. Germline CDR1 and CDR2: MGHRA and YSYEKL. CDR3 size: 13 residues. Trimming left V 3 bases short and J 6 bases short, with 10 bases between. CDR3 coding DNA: TGCGCCAGCAGCCAGGCCTTGGTGGATACGCAGTATTTT. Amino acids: CASSQALVDTQYF.

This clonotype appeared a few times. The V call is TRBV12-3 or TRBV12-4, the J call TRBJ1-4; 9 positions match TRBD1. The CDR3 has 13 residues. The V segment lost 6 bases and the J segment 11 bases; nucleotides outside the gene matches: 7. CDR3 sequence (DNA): TGTGCCAGCAGCCCAGGGACAGGGTTTAAACTGTTTTTT. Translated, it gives CASSPGTGFKLFF.

Here the CDR3 DNA reads TGTGCCATTAGCGGGAGGTTGGACACCGGGGAGCTGTTTTTT. It is translated as CAISGRLDTGELFF. V usage is TRBV10-3 and J usage is TRBJ2-2; 10 bases agree with TRBD2. The germline V gene encodes CDR1 ENHRY and CDR2 SYGVKD. V was pared by 9 bases and J by 3 bases, with 4 bases of the junction left unmatched. The CDR3 runs 14 residues.

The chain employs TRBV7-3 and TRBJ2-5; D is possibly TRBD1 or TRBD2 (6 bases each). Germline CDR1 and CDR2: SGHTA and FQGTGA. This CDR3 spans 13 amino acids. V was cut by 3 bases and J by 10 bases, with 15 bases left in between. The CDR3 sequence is CASSLAYREDQYF. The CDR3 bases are TGTGCCAGCAGCTTGGCCTACAGGGAGGACCAGTACTTC.

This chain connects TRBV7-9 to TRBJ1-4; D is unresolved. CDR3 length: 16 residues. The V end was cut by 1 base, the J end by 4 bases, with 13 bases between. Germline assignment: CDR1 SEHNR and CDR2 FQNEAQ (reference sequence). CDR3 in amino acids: CASSLGPTGVNEKLFF. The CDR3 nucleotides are TGTGCCAGCAGCTTAGGCCCGACGGGAGTTAATGAAAAACTGTTTTTT.

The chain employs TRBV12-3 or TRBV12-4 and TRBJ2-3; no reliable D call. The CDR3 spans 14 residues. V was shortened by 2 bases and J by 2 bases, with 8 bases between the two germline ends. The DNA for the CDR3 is TGTGCCAGCAGTTTATCACAGTACACAGATACGCAGTATTTT. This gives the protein CASSLSQYTDTQYF.

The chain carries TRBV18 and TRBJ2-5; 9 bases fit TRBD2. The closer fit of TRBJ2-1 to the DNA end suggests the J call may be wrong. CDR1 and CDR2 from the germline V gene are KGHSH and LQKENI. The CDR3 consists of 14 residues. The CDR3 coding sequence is TGTGCCAGCTCACCATTTAGCGGGAGTAGTGAGCAGTTCTTC. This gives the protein CASSPFSGSSEQFF.

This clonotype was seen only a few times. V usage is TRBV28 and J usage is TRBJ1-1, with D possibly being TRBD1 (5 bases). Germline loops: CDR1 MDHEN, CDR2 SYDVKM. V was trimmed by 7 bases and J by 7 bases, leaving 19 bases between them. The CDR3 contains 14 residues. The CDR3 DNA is TGTGCCAGCATCAAAGGAGTGGGGGAGGGTGAAGCTTTCTTT. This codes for CASIKGVGEGEAFF.

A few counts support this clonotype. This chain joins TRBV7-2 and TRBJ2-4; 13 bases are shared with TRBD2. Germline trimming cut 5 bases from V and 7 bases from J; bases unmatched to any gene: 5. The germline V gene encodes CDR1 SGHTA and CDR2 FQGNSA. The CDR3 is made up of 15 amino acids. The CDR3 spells CASSKGLAGDNIQYF. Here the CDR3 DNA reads TGTGCCAGCAGCAAAGGACTAGCGGGAGATAACATTCAGTACTTC.

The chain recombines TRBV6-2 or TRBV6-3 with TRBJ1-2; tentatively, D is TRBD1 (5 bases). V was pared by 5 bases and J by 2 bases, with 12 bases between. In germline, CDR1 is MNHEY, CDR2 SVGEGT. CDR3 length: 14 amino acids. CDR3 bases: TGTGCCAGCAGTCAGGCGACAGCAAACTATGGCTACACCTTC. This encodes CASSQATANYGYTF.

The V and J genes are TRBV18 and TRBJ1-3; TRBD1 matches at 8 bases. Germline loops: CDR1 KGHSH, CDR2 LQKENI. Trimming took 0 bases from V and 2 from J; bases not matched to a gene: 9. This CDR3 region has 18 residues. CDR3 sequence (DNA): TGTGCCAGCTCACCACCCGTCGGACAGGGAACGGCTGGAAACACCATATATTTT. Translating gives CASSPPVGQGTAGNTIYF.